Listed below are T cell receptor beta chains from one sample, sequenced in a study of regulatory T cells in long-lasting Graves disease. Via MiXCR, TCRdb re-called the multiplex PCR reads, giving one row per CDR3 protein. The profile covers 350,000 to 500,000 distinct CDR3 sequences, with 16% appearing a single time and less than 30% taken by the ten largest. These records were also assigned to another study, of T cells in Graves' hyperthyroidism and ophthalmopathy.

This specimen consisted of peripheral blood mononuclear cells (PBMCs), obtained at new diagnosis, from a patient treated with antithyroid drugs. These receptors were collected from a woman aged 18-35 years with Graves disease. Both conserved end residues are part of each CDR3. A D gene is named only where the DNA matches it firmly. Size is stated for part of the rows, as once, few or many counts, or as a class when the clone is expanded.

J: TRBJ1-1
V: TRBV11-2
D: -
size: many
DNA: TGTGCCAGCAGCTGGTTCGACCAGAGAGGGGCTTTCTTT
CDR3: CASSWFDQRGAFF

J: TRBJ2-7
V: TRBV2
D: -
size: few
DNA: TGTGCCAGCACCTATTACTCCTACGAGCAGTACTTC
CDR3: CASTYYSYEQYF

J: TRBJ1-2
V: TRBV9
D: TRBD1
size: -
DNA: TGTGCCAGCAGCTTCCGGGACAGGGGGCTAGAAGGCTACACCTTC
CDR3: CASSFRDRGLEGYTF

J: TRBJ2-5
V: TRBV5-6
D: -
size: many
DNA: TGTGCCAGCAGCTTTAATACTAGAGCGGAGACCCAGTACTTC
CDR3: CASSFNTRAETQYF

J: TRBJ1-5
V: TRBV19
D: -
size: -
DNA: TGTGCCAGTAGTATAAGCTTTTCCTCTAATCAGCCCCAGCATTTT
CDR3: CASSISFSSNQPQHF

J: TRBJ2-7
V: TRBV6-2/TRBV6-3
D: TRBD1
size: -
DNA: TGTGCCAGCAAGGAACAGGGGGACGAGCAGTACTTC
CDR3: CASKEQGDEQYF

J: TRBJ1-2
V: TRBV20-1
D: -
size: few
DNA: TGCAGTGCTAGAGATGGGCAGGAGGTGCTAGGCTATGGCTACACCTTC
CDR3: CSARDGQEVLGYGYTF

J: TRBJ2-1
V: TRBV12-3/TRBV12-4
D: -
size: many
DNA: TGTGCCAGCAGTCAAACAGTGGTCGGGCAGTTCTTC
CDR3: CASSQTVVGQFF

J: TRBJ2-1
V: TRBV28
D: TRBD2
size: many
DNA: TGTGCCAGCAGTTTACGGGCTAGCGGAAGATACAATGAGCAGTTCTTC
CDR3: CASSLRASGRYNEQFF

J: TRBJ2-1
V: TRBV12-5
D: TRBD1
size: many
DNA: TGTGCTAGTGCCCCAGGGACAGAGCCGGGGAATGAGCAGTTCTTC
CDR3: CASAPGTEPGNEQFF

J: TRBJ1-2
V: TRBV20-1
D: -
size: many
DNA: TGCAGTGCGTTTCCGGGACAAGGGATTGTATTCCATGGCTACACCTTC
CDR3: CSAFPGQGIVFHGYTF